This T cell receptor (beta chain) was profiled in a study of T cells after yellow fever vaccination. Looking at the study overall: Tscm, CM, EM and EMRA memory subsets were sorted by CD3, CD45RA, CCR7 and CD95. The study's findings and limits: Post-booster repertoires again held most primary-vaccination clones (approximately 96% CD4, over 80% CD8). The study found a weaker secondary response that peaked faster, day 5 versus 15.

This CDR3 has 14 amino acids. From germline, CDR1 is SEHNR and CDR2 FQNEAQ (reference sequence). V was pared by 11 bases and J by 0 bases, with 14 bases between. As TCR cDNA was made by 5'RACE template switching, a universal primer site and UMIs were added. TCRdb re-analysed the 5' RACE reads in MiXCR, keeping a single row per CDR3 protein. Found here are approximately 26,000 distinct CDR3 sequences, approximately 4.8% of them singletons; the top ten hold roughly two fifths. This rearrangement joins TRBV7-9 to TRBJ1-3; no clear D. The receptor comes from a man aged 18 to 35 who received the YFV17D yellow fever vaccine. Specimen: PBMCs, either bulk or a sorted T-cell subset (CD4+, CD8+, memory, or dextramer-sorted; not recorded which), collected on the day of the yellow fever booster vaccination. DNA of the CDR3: TGTGCCGGGAAGATAATCGGCTCTGGAAACACCATATATTTT. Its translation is CAGKIIGSGNTIYF.